Below are 32 T cell receptor beta chains sequenced from a single sample in a study of graft-versus-host responses after intestinal transplantation. Grafts had their tissue processed, releasing intraepithelial and lamina propria lymphocytes. Libraries were prepared by immunoSEQ multiplex PCR; TCRdb keeps only in-frame clonotypes and omits some of them. This sample carries about 5,000 clones, 65% to 90% of them seen once, and the ten largest clones take about a tenth. The sequences come from ileum tissue, collected 156 days after intestinal transplant. The receptors were gathered from a human patient who received an intestinal transplant, so some T cells may come from the graft donor.

This clone came up once. In nucleotides, the CDR3 is TGTGCCACCAGCAGAGATCTGTCTAGAGGGGGCGGTGGCTACACCTTC. Protein sequence: CATSRDLSRGGGGYTF. The chain couples TRBV15 to TRBJ1-2; TRBD1 aligns across 7 bases. Germline values: CDR1 LNHNV, CDR2 YYDKDF (reference sequence). With 0 bases clipped from V and 7 bases from J, the junction kept 11 bases outside the gene matches. The CDR3 contains 16 residues.

This chain uses TRBV4-1 with TRBJ2-5, with TRBD1 identical over 8 bases. Per the germline V gene, CDR1 is MGHRA and CDR2 is YSYEKL. The CDR3 is 14 residues long. V shed 2 bases and J 1 base; nucleotides not matched to a gene: 0. CDR3: CASSQTGGQETQYF. The DNA for the CDR3 is TGCGCCAGCAGCCAAACAGGGGGCCAAGAGACCCAGTACTTC.

CDR3 amino acids: CASSLGASGVGDTQYF. CDR3 coding DNA: TGTGCCAGCAGCTTAGGGGCTAGCGGGGTAGGAGATACGCAGTATTTT. The chain links TRBV7-9 to TRBJ2-3, with 9 bases aligning to TRBD2. Germline V gene sequence: CDR1 SEHNR, CDR2 FQNEAQ (reference sequence). This CDR3 comprises 16 residues. The V and J ends lost 1 base and 5 bases, in that order; junction bases with no gene match: 7.

The chain couples TRBV19 to TRBJ2-5; D not certain. V gave up 5 bases and J gave up 1 base, with 8 bases separating them. From germline, CDR1 is LNHDA and CDR2 SQIVND (reference sequence). The length of the CDR3 is 13 residues. CDR3: CASSSPLQETQYF. In DNA, the CDR3 is TGTGCCAGTAGTTCCCCCCTCCAAGAGACCCAGTACTTC.

The chain is built from TRBV25-1 and TRBJ1-1; D is possibly TRBD1 (5 bases). This CDR3 spans 14 amino acids. CDR1 and CDR2 (germline): MGHDK, SYGVNS. Trimming removed 5 bases from V and 4 bases from J, with 14 bases in between. The CDR3 DNA sequence: TGTGCCAGCAGTTCCCCGGGGGACGGCACTGAAGCTTTCTTT. Residues: CASSSPGDGTEAFF.

The chain recombines TRBV27 with TRBJ2-5, with D possibly being TRBD1 or TRBD2 (5 bases each). The V end lost 6 bases, the J end lost 13 bases, and 24 bases lay between the germline ends. CDR3 length: 14 residues. Germline CDR1 and CDR2: MNHEY and SMNVEV (reference sequence). The CDR3 here is CASRIRDPSIGRYF. Written as DNA, the CDR3 is TGTGCCAGCAGAATCCGGGACCCATCTATTGGGAGGTACTTC.

The chain couples TRBV13 to TRBJ1-2; TRBD1 might be the D (6 bases). The ends were cut back, 1 base at V and 6 bases at J, with 12 bases in the middle. CDR1 PRHDT and CDR2 FYEKMQ come from the germline V gene (reference sequence). There are 14 residues in the CDR3. The CDR3 spells CASSLVGGGNGYTF. CDR3 DNA sequence: TGTGCCAGCAGCTTAGTGGGGGGCGGAAATGGCTACACCTTC.

The V gene is TRBV6-1, the J gene TRBJ1-1, with a possible D match to TRBD1 (6 bases). The V end was cut by 6 bases, the J end by 1 base, with 9 bases between. Germline lookup yields CDR1 MNHNS and CDR2 SASEGT. The CDR3 runs to 13 residues. In nucleotides, the CDR3 is TGTGCCAGCAGACAGGGCGGGAACACTGAAGCTTTCTTT. Protein: CASRQGGNTEAFF.

The J gene is TRBJ1-2, the V gene TRBV19, with TRBD1 identical over 8 bases. This CDR3 comprises 15 residues. The V gene's germline CDR1 is LNHDA and CDR2 SQIVND (reference sequence). J lost 0 bases, V lost 3 bases, and 3 bases had no gene match. The CDR3 DNA follows: TGTGCCAGTAGTATCGGACAGGGCCCTAACTATGGCTACACCTTC. Translation: CASSIGQGPNYGYTF.

The chain carries TRBV15 and TRBJ2-5; D gene uncertain. The CDR3 is 15 residues long. V was shortened by 0 bases and J by 1 base, with 9 bases between the two germline ends. CDR1 is LNHNV, CDR2 YYDKDF, per germline (reference sequence). CDR3 sequence: CATSRDLSLQETQYF. The DNA of the CDR3 is TGTGCCACCAGCAGAGACCTCAGCCTCCAAGAGACCCAGTACTTC.

The rearrangement joins TRBV29-1 to TRBJ1-2; tentatively, D is TRBD1 (6 bases). The germline V and J ends were trimmed by 7 bases and 1 base, with 13 bases remaining between them. The CDR3 extends over 13 amino acids. CDR1 is SQVTM, CDR2 ANQGSEA, per germline. The CDR3 loop is CSGAGVDNYGYTF. As DNA, the CDR3 is TGCAGCGGGGCAGGGGTAGATAACTATGGCTACACCTTC.

The chain has TRBV6-5 and TRBJ2-1; D call uncertain. Germline V CDR1 and CDR2: MNHEY, SVGAGI. V lost 6 bases to trimming and J lost 8 bases, with 11 bases between them. The CDR3 has 12 residues. CDR3 nucleotides: TGTGCCAGCAGCCCCGACCAGGATGAGCAGTTCTTC. Residues: CASSPDQDEQFF.

The chain has TRBV2 and TRBJ1-2, with TRBD1 matching over 7 bases. The CDR3 covers 16 residues. The germline V gene encodes CDR1 SNHLY and CDR2 FYNNEI. Germline trimming cut 8 bases from V and 4 bases from J; bases unmatched to any gene: 16. The CDR3 nucleotides are TGTGCCAGCCCCCTAGACGAGACAGGGCACTTCTATGGCTACACCTTC. Residues: CASPLDETGHFYGYTF.

This clone was observed a few times. This chain links TRBV30 with TRBJ2-2, with 8 bases that match TRBD1. This CDR3 comprises 14 residues. CDR1 GTSNPN and CDR2 SVGIG come from the germline V gene (reference sequence). Germline trimming cut 3 bases from V and 0 bases from J; bases unmatched to any gene: 0. The CDR3 nucleotides are TGTGCCTGGAGGACAGGGGCGAACACCGGGGAGCTGTTTTTT. Translating it yields CAWRTGANTGELFF.

V is TRBV7-9 and J is TRBJ2-7; 11 nucleotides agree with TRBD2. Germline V CDR1 and CDR2: SEHNR, FQNEAQ (reference sequence). Germline trimming cut 6 bases from V and 3 bases from J; bases unmatched to any gene: 19. This CDR3 region has 19 residues. The CDR3 bases are TGTGCCAGCAGATTAAACCCCGGACTAGCGGGTGGGAGGGGCTACGAGCAGTACTTC. Residues: CASRLNPGLAGGRGYEQYF.

The chain employs TRBV7-9 and TRBJ1-4; no firm D call. This CDR3 has 13 residues. The germline V gene has CDR1 SEHNR and CDR2 FQNEAQ (reference sequence). Deletions cut 2 bases from V and 10 bases from J, with 11 bases between. CDR3 DNA sequence: TGTGCCAGCAGCTTAAGTCCCGGGTCAAAACTGTTTTTT. This translates into CASSLSPGSKLFF.

The CDR3 bases are TGTGCCAGCAGTGCTGGACTAGCGCAGAACACCGGGGAGCTGTTTTTT. It translates to CASSAGLAQNTGELFF. This chain joins TRBV6-1 and TRBJ2-2, with TRBD2 identical over 9 bases. Germline assignment: CDR1 MNHNS and CDR2 SASEGT. This CDR3 is 16 amino acids long. V dropped 4 bases and J dropped 1; count of bases not matched to a gene: 4.

The J gene is TRBJ1-5, the V gene TRBV27, with D possibly matching TRBD1 (5 bases). The V end was cut by 3 bases, the J end by 3 bases, with 6 bases between. Germline CDR1 is MNHEY and CDR2 is SMNVEV (reference sequence). CDR3 length: 13 residues. CDR3 DNA sequence: TGTGCCAGCAGTTTCGGGGCCAATCAGCCCCAGCATTTT. Its protein product is CASSFGANQPQHF.

The chain employs TRBV10-2 and TRBJ1-2; 7 bases line up with TRBD1. CDR1 is WSHSY and CDR2 is SAAADI in the germline V gene. The CDR3 loop spans 15 amino acids. V trimming: 8 bases; J trimming: 0 bases; junction bases outside the gene matches: 9. CDR3 sequence: CASSGQILANYGYTF. DNA for the CDR3: TGCGCCAGCTCGGGACAGATCTTAGCTAACTATGGCTACACCTTC.

V and J are TRBV7-9 and TRBJ1-1; D not certain. The ends were cut back, 4 bases at V and 5 bases at J, with 29 bases in the middle. The CDR3 is 19 amino acids. Germline V gene lookup returns CDR1 SEHNR and CDR2 FQNEAQ (reference sequence). The CDR3 bases are TGTGCCAGCAGCTGGGAACCGAAGTGGAGTCCATTAATGCGGACTGAAGCTTTCTTT. Its protein product is CASSWEPKWSPLMRTEAFF. Together with reference TRBV7-9 and TRBJ1-1, the CDR3 gives the full variable domain: DTGVSQNPRHKITKRGQNVTFRCDPISEHNRLYWYRQTLGQGPEFLTYFQNEAQLEKSRLLSDRFSAERPKGSFSTLEIQRTEQGDSAMYLCASSWEPKWSPLMRTEAFFGQGTRLTVV.

V and J are TRBV10-2 and TRBJ2-7; TRBD1 is a possible D gene (6 bases). The germline V gene encodes CDR1 WSHSY and CDR2 SAAADI. V lost 9 bases and J lost 3, with 15 bases in between. There are 13 residues in the CDR3. CDR3 amino acids: CASTGSAGYEQYF. As DNA, the CDR3 is TGCGCCAGTACAGGGTCGGCCGGCTACGAGCAGTACTTC.

The rearrangement uses TRBV7-3 and TRBJ2-5, with D perhaps matching TRBD1 or TRBD2 (5 bases each). This CDR3 is 14 amino acids long. In germline, CDR1 is SGHTA, CDR2 FQGTGA. V shed 4 bases and J shed 0 bases, with 9 bases lying between them. CDR3 protein: CASSSGPNQETQYF. DNA of the CDR3: TGTGCCAGCAGCTCGGGACCGAACCAAGAGACCCAGTACTTC.

This clone appeared a few times. V is TRBV18 and J is TRBJ1-2; TRBD1 is a possible D gene (6 bases). This CDR3 comprises 15 residues. Germline CDR1 is KGHSH and CDR2 is LQKENI. Trimming cost V 3 bases and J 4 bases, with 15 bases left between them. The CDR3 sequence: CASSPRTDFGYGYTF. The CDR3 region has the DNA TGTGCCAGCTCACCCAGGACAGATTTTGGCTATGGCTACACCTTC.

In this sample, this clone turned up once. The chain employs TRBV5-1 and TRBJ2-5; a weak D match, TRBD1 (5 bases). The V end lost 0 bases, the J end lost 0 bases, and 6 bases lay between the germline ends. The V gene's germline CDR1 is SGHRS and CDR2 YFSETQ. The CDR3 loop spans 14 amino acids. CDR3 in amino acids: CASSLGQYQETQYF. Written as DNA, the CDR3 is TGCGCCAGCAGCTTGGGACAGTACCAAGAGACCCAGTACTTC.

V and J are TRBV4-3 and TRBJ1-2, with 8 nucleotides matching TRBD1. Germline CDR1 LGHNA, CDR2 YSLEER. J lost 5 bases, V lost 4 bases, and 9 bases had no gene match. The CDR3 sequence is 15 residues long. CDR3 sequence reads: CASSPEGQGAYGYTF. Here the CDR3 DNA reads TGCGCCAGCAGCCCCGAGGGGCAGGGGGCGTATGGCTACACCTTC.

V usage is TRBV28 and J usage is TRBJ2-7; 7 bases align to TRBD1. CDR1 and CDR2 (germline): MDHEN, SYDVKM. Trimming removed 7 bases from V and 2 bases from J; junction bases left unmatched: 8. The CDR3 loop spans 14 amino acids. CDR3 in amino acids: CASNLPGQTYEQYF. The CDR3 nucleotides read TGTGCCAGCAACCTACCGGGACAGACCTACGAGCAGTACTTC.

V usage is TRBV5-1 and J usage is TRBJ1-2, with D possibly matching TRBD1 (5 bases). This CDR3 spans 14 amino acids. Germline CDR1 and CDR2: SGHRS and YFSETQ. Trimming cost V 5 bases and J 6 bases, with 17 bases left between them. CDR3 residues: CASSRDAGLDGYTF. In nucleotides, the CDR3 is TGCGCCAGCAGTAGAGACGCAGGGCTGGATGGCTACACCTTC.

The V gene is TRBV6-5, the J gene TRBJ2-2, with unresolved D. With 2 bases removed from V and 5 bases from J, the gap between germline ends came to 9 bases. The V gene's germline CDR1 is MNHEY and CDR2 SVGAGI. The CDR3 is 14 residues long. The CDR3 spells CASSYLAVTGELFF. DNA for the CDR3: TGTGCCAGCAGTTACCTCGCGGTAACCGGGGAGCTGTTTTTT.

The V gene is TRBV2, the J gene TRBJ1-5; 7 bases map to TRBD1. J was trimmed by 5 bases and V by 3 bases; bases with no gene match: 10. The germline CDR1 and CDR2 sequences are SNHLY and FYNNEI. There are 16 residues in the CDR3. The DNA of the CDR3 is TGTGCCAGCAGTGAGTGGACAGGAGTCGTTCATCAGCCCCAGCATTTT. This sequence encodes CASSEWTGVVHQPQHF.

The rearrangement joins TRBV19 to TRBJ1-3; D is possibly TRBD1 (6 bases). The V gene's germline CDR1 is LNHDA and CDR2 SQIVND (reference sequence). The CDR3 sequence is 16 residues long. Deletions cut 7 bases from V and 4 bases from J, with 20 bases between. In DNA, the CDR3 is TGTGCCAGTACGGAAAGTGGCGGGGGCCGAGGAAACACCATATATTTT. Translating gives CASTESGGGRGNTIYF.

The rearrangement joins TRBV6-5 to TRBJ1-2; TRBD1 aligns across 10 bases. This CDR3 comprises 16 residues. The ends lost 2 bases at V and 6 bases at J; junction bases unmatched: 9. CDR1 is MNHEY and CDR2 is SVGAGI in the germline V gene. CDR3 bases: TGTGCCAGCAGTTACGGAGACGGGACAGGGGTGGATGGCTACACCTTC. Amino acids: CASSYGDGTGVDGYTF.

This clone has more than one count but fewer than ten. The V gene is TRBV7-9, the J gene TRBJ2-7, with 7 bases that match TRBD2. CDR1 is SEHNR, CDR2 FQNEAQ, per germline (reference sequence). V lost 8 bases and J lost 2; bases outside the gene matches: 6. The CDR3 is 13 residues long. The CDR3 nucleotides read TGTGCCAGCTCGAAGCGGGGAACCTACGAGCAGTACTTC. Its protein is CASSKRGTYEQYF. The entire variable domain, with the rest obtained from reference TRBV7-9 and TRBJ2-7, is as follows: DTGVSQNPRHKITKRGQNVTFRCDPISEHNRLYWYRQTLGQGPEFLTYFQNEAQLEKSRLLSDRFSAERPKGSFSTLEIQRTEQGDSAMYLCASSKRGTYEQYFGPGTRLTVT.